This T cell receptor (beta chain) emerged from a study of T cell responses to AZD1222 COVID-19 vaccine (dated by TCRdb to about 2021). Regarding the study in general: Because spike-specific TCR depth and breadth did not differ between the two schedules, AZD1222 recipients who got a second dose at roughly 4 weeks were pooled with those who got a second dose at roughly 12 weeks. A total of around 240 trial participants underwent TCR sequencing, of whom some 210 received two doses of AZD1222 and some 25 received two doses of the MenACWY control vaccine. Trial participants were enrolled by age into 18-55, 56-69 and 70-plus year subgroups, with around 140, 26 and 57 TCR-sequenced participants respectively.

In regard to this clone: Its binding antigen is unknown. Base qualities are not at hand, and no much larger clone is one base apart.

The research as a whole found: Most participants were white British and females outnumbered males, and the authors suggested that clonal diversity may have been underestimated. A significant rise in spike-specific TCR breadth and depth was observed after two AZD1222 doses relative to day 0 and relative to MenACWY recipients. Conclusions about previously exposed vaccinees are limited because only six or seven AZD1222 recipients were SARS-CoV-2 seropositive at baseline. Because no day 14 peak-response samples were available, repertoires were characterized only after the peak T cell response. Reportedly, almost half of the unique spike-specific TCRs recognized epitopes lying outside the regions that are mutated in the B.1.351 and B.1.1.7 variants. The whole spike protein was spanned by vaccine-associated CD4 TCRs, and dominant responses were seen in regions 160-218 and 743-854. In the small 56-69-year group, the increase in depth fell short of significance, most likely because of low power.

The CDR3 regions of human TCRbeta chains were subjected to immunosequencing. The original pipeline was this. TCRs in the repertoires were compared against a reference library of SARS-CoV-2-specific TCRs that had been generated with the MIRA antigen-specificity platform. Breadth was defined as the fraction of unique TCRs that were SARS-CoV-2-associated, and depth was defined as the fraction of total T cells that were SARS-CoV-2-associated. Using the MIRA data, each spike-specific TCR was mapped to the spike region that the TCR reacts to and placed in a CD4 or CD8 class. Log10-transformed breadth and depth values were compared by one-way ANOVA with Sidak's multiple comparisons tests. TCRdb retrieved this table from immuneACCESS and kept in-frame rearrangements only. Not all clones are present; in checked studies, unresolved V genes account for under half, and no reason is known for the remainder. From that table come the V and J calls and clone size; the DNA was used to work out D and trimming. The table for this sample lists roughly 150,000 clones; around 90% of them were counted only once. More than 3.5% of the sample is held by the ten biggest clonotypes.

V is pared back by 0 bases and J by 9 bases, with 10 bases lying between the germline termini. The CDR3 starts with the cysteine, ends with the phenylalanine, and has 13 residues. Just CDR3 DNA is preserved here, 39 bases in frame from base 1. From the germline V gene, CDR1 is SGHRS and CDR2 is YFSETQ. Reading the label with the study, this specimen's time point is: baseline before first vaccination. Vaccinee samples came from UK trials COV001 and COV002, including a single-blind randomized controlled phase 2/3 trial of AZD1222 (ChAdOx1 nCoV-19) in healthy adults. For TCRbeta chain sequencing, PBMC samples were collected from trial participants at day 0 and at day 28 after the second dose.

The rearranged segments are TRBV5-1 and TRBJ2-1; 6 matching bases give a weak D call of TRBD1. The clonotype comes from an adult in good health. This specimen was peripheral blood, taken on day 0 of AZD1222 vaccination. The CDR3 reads CASSLGDIGEQFF. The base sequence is TGCGCCAGCAGCTTGGGGGACATAGGTGAGCAGTTCTTC.